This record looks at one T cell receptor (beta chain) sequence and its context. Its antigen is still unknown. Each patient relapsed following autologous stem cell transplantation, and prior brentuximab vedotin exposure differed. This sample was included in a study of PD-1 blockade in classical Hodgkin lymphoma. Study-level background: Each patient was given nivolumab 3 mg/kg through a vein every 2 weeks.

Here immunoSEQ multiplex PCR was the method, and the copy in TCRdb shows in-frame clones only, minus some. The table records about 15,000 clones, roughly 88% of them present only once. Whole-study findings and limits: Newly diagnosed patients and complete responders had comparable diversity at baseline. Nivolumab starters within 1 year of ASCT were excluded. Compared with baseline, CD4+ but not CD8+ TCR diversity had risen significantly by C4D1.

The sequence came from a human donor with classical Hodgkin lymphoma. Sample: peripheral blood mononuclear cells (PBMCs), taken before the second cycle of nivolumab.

CDR3 DNA: TGTGCCAGCAGCGGCGGACATGGCGCGGGAGGGAAAAATGAGCAGTTCTTC. It is translated as CASSGGHGAGGKNEQFF. The chain has TRBV9 and TRBJ2-1; 9 bases line up with TRBD2. Germline values: CDR1 SGDLS, CDR2 YYNGEE. This CDR3 contains 17 residues. Losses at the gene ends were 3 bases for V and 7 bases for J; bases not matched to a gene: 14.